The rows below give T cell receptor beta chains drawn from one sample of a study of vaccination effects on CD4 cells after COVID-19. These TCRs are of unknown antigen specificity. Method: immunoSEQ multiplex PCR; TCRdb's copy keeps in-frame clones and lacks some. This table has 50,000 to 60,000 clones, about 83% appearing once. Sequenced material: CD4+ T cells from PBMCs cultured without peptide, taken before COVID-19 vaccination. These receptors were collected from a human donor who received a COVID-19 vaccine. The CDR3 runs from the conserved cysteine through the conserved F or W. Each record gives: clone size, D gene, J gene, V gene, CDR3 DNA, CDR3 protein. A D gene is named only where the DNA matches it firmly. A row's size may be missing; if present it is once, few, many or a size class.

size: NA; D: TRBD1; J: TRBJ1-5; V: TRBV28; DNA: TGTGCCAGCAGTACCCGGACAGGGACGATCAATCAGCCCCAGCATTTT; CDR3: CASSTRTGTINQPQHF
size: NA; D: NA; J: TRBJ1-3; V: TRBV28; DNA: TGTGCCAGCCGACGGACGGTTAGTTCCGGAAACACCATATATTTT; CDR3: CASRRTVSSGNTIYF
size: once; D: NA; J: TRBJ1-5; V: TRBV7-9; DNA: TGTGCCAGCAGCAATGGGGACCTGGCACAGCCCCAGCATTTT; CDR3: CASSNGDLAQPQHF
size: few; D: NA; J: TRBJ1-1; V: TRBV6-6; DNA: TGTGCCAGCAGTTACACACAGGAGAACACTGAAGCTTTCTTT; CDR3: CASSYTQENTEAFF
size: NA; D: NA; J: TRBJ2-3; V: TRBV2; DNA: TGTGCCAGCAACAGGGCAGTCGGCACAGATACGCAGTATTTT; CDR3: CASNRAVGTDTQYF
size: NA; D: NA; J: TRBJ1-1; V: TRBV6-1; DNA: TGTGCCAGCAGTGAAGCTCAGGACAGCCTTTTT; CDR3: CASSEAQDSLF
size: NA; D: NA; J: TRBJ2-2; V: TRBV5-1; DNA: TGCGCCAGCAGCCAAATACCGGACACCGGGGAGCTGTTTTTT; CDR3: CASSQIPDTGELFF
size: NA; D: NA; J: TRBJ2-4; V: TRBV11-2; DNA: TGTGCCAGCAGCCCAACAGACCACATTCTAGCCAAAAACATTCAGTACTTC; CDR3: CASSPTDHILAKNIQYF
size: NA; D: TRBD1; J: TRBJ2-1; V: TRBV18; DNA: TGTGCCAGCTCCCCGGGTGACAGGGGGCTCTACAATGAGCAGTTCTTC; CDR3: CASSPGDRGLYNEQFF
size: NA; D: NA; J: TRBJ2-5; V: TRBV24-1; DNA: TGTGCCACCAGTGACCCACTGGGAGATATTCAAGAGACCCAGTACTTC; CDR3: CATSDPLGDIQETQYF
size: NA; D: NA; J: TRBJ2-5; V: TRBV7-9; DNA: TGTGCCAGCGGGGCGGTTTCTCGGGGACGTGAGACCCAGTACTTC; CDR3: CASGAVSRGRETQYF
size: NA; D: NA; J: TRBJ2-1; V: TRBV29-1; DNA: TGCAGCGTTGCTCGTGACAGCAACAATGAGCAGTTCTTC; CDR3: CSVARDSNNEQFF
size: NA; D: NA; J: TRBJ1-1; V: TRBV2; DNA: TGTGCCAGCAGTGCGAAGGGGGGCACTGAAGCTTTCTTT; CDR3: CASSAKGGTEAFF
size: NA; D: NA; J: TRBJ1-2; V: TRBV28; DNA: TGTGCCAGCAGTTTAGGGGGGCTCGGCTACACCTTC; CDR3: CASSLGGLGYTF
size: NA; D: NA; J: TRBJ2-5; V: TRBV21-1; DNA: TGTGCCAGCAGCAAAGCGGACATCCAAGAGACCCAGTACTTC; CDR3: CASSKADIQETQYF
size: NA; D: NA; J: TRBJ1-2; V: TRBV7-3; DNA: TGTGCCAGCAGCTTAATAGGACACGAAAACTATGGCTACACCTTC; CDR3: CASSLIGHENYGYTF
size: NA; D: NA; J: TRBJ2-3; V: TRBV5-1; DNA: TGCGCCAGCAGCTTGAAGGCAGATACGCAGTATTTT; CDR3: CASSLKADTQYF
size: NA; D: TRBD1; J: TRBJ1-6; V: TRBV7-8; DNA: TGTGCCAGCAGCCCCCCCTGGGGCAGGGGGCGTGAGGTATCTTCACCCCTCCACTTT; CDR3: CASSPPWGRGREVSSPLHF
size: NA; D: NA; J: TRBJ2-3; V: TRBV6-2/TRBV6-3; DNA: TGTGCCAGCAGTTACCCGGACACCTCTCGCCCCACAGATACGCAGTATTTT; CDR3: CASSYPDTSRPTDTQYF
size: NA; D: NA; J: TRBJ1-5; V: TRBV5-6; DNA: TGTGCCAGCAGCTTTTGGGGGGTGGGAGCAAATCAGCCCCAGCATTTT; CDR3: CASSFWGVGANQPQHF
size: NA; D: TRBD1; J: TRBJ2-4; V: TRBV6-2/TRBV6-3; DNA: TGTGCCAGCAGTTCGTCCGACAGGGCCCTAGCCAAAAACATTCAGTACTTC; CDR3: CASSSSDRALAKNIQYF
size: once; D: TRBD2; J: TRBJ2-5; V: TRBV2; DNA: TGTGCCAGCAGCGACGGACTAGCAGGGGAGACCCAGTACTTC; CDR3: CASSDGLAGETQYF
size: NA; D: TRBD1; J: TRBJ2-2; V: TRBV6-5; DNA: TGTGCCACCCCGTCGTGGACAGGGATCGGGGAGCTGTTTTTT; CDR3: CATPSWTGIGELFF
size: NA; D: TRBD2; J: TRBJ2-5; V: TRBV5-1; DNA: TGCGCCAGCAGCTTGTGGACTAGTCAAGAGACCCAGTACTTC; CDR3: CASSLWTSQETQYF
size: NA; D: NA; J: TRBJ2-2; V: TRBV7-2; DNA: TGTGCCAGCAGCCCATCGGCAGGGTGGGCCGGGGAGCTGTTTTTT; CDR3: CASSPSAGWAGELFF
size: NA; D: NA; J: TRBJ2-2; V: TRBV7-2; DNA: TGTGCCAGCAGCCTGTACTCACACACCGGGGAGCTGTTTTTT; CDR3: CASSLYSHTGELFF
size: NA; D: NA; J: TRBJ1-1; V: TRBV3-1/TRBV3-2; DNA: TGTGCCAGCAGCCAAGCAGGGGAAGGTACTGAAGCTTTCTTT; CDR3: CASSQAGEGTEAFF
size: few; D: TRBD1; J: TRBJ1-4; V: TRBV5-1; DNA: TGCGCCAGCAGGCCCGGGACAGGGCCCAATGAAAAACTGTTTTTT; CDR3: CASRPGTGPNEKLFF
size: NA; D: NA; J: TRBJ1-1; V: TRBV6-5; DNA: TGTGCCAGCAGTCTGGACGGTTACACTGAAGCTTTCTTT; CDR3: CASSLDGYTEAFF
size: NA; D: NA; J: TRBJ2-2; V: TRBV24-1; DNA: TGTGCCACCAGTGATTCTCTGACCGGGACAATGAACACCGGGGAGCTGTTTTTT; CDR3: CATSDSLTGTMNTGELFF
size: NA; D: NA; J: TRBJ1-2; V: TRBV14; DNA: TGTGCCAGCAGCCAAGCCCTGGGTACTAATTATGGCTACACCTTC; CDR3: CASSQALGTNYGYTF
size: NA; D: TRBD1; J: TRBJ1-2; V: TRBV24-1; DNA: TGTGCCACCAGCGCGGACAGGGAATCAAATGGCTACACCTTC; CDR3: CATSADRESNGYTF
size: NA; D: TRBD2; J: TRBJ2-5; V: TRBV5-1; DNA: TGCGCCAGCAGCTTGCAAGGGACTAGCGGGGTGAGGGGAGAGACCCAGTACTTC; CDR3: CASSLQGTSGVRGETQYF
size: NA; D: NA; J: TRBJ2-3; V: TRBV11-2; DNA: TGTGCCAGCAGCTTAACGGGGGGCACAGATACGCAGTATTTT; CDR3: CASSLTGGTDTQYF
size: NA; D: TRBD2; J: TRBJ2-5; V: TRBV15; DNA: TGTGCCACCAGCAGAAATTGGGAGGGTCAAGAGACCCAGTACTTC; CDR3: CATSRNWEGQETQYF
size: NA; D: NA; J: TRBJ1-5; V: TRBV6-2/TRBV6-3; DNA: TGTGCCAGCAGTTGGGACGGACTCTATAGCAATCAGCCCCAGCATTTT; CDR3: CASSWDGLYSNQPQHF
size: NA; D: NA; J: TRBJ1-2; V: TRBV29-1; DNA: TGCAGCGTTCCAGCAATTTATCAGGGCTACTATGGCTACACCTTC; CDR3: CSVPAIYQGYYGYTF
size: NA; D: TRBD1; J: TRBJ1-1; V: TRBV18; DNA: TGTGCCAGCTCACCACCGGGGGACAGATGGCTTGAAGCTTTCTTT; CDR3: CASSPPGDRWLEAFF
size: NA; D: NA; J: TRBJ1-1; V: TRBV5-1; DNA: TGCGCCAGCAGCTTGGATGGACCGGGGAACACTGAAGCTTTCTTT; CDR3: CASSLDGPGNTEAFF
size: few; D: NA; J: TRBJ1-5; V: TRBV12-3/TRBV12-4; DNA: TGTGCCAGCAGTTTAGGGGAGAATCAGCCCCAGCATTTT; CDR3: CASSLGENQPQHF
size: NA; D: TRBD1; J: TRBJ1-2; V: TRBV29-1; DNA: TGCAGCGTGGACAGGGGCTATGGCTACACCTTC; CDR3: CSVDRGYGYTF
size: NA; D: NA; J: TRBJ1-1; V: TRBV9; DNA: TGTGCCAGCAGCCCCAGATCGGTGGACACTGAAGCTTTCTTT; CDR3: CASSPRSVDTEAFF
size: NA; D: NA; J: TRBJ2-3; V: TRBV7-2; DNA: TGTGCCAGCAGCTTAGCCGACTACATGGGCACGCAGTATTTT; CDR3: CASSLADYMGTQYF
size: once; D: TRBD1; J: TRBJ1-1; V: TRBV28; DNA: TGTGCCAGCAGGTACTCCGGGACAGGGAACACTGAAGCTTTCTTT; CDR3: CASRYSGTGNTEAFF
size: once; D: NA; J: TRBJ1-1; V: TRBV2; DNA: TGTGCCAGCACAGTGGGCCGGGACACTGAAGCTTTCTTT; CDR3: CASTVGRDTEAFF